Below, 20 T cell receptor beta chains from the same sample are listed, as sequenced in a study of cytomegalovirus exposure and HLA in healthy donors. Use of 60 Vbeta and 13 Jbeta primers characterized the PCR. The table came from immunoSEQ multiplex PCR; TCRdb's copy has only in-frame clones and leaves some out. The profile shows some 110,000 clones, 60% to 85% of them singletons. Sequenced sample: PBMCs. These receptors all come from a man in his forties or fifties in good health and CMV-seronegative.

This clone was found once. The V call is TRBV5-1, the J call TRBJ2-5, with 10 positions matching TRBD1. The length of the CDR3 is 15 residues. The V segment lost 0 bases and the J segment 7 bases; nucleotides outside the gene matches: 6. In germline, CDR1 is SGHRS, CDR2 YFSETQ. In nucleotides, the CDR3 is TGCGCCAGCAGCTTGGAGGGACAGGGGAAGGGGACCCAGTACTTC. This gives the protein CASSLEGQGKGTQYF.

The count of this clone is one. This chain links TRBV19 with TRBJ1-3, with D possibly matching TRBD1 (6 bases). V lost 4 bases and J lost 0, with 13 bases in between. The CDR3 contains 16 residues. Germline values: CDR1 LNHDA, CDR2 SQIVND (reference sequence). DNA for the CDR3: TGTGCCAGTAGTAGACAGGACGGGCTCTCTGGAAACACCATATATTTT. This codes for CASSRQDGLSGNTIYF. Full variable domain (remainder filled in from reference TRBV19 and TRBJ1-3): DGGITQSPKYLFRKEGQNVTLSCEQNLNHDAMYWYRQDPGQGLRLIYYSQIVNDFQKGDIAEGYSVSREKKESFPLTVTSAQKNPTAFYLCASSRQDGLSGNTIYFGEGSWLTVV.

The chain uses TRBV11-1 and TRBJ2-1, with a possible D match to TRBD1 (7 bases). CDR1 is SGHAT and CDR2 is FQDESV in the germline V gene (reference sequence). Deletions cut 5 bases from V and 7 bases from J, with 12 bases between. This CDR3 comprises 13 residues. CDR3 residues: CASSLPGGNEQFF. CDR3 bases: TGTGCCAGCAGCCTGCCAGGGGGGAATGAGCAGTTCTTC.

The chain links TRBV5-1 to TRBJ2-3, with TRBD2 matching 10 bases. Germline V gene data show CDR1 as SGHRS and CDR2 as YFSETQ. The CDR3 sequence is 17 residues long. V shed 0 bases, J shed 3 bases, and the junction held 7 bases outside the gene matches. The CDR3 region has the DNA TGCGCCAGCAGCTTGGGAGCTCTAGCGGGGGAAACAGATACGCAGTATTTT. Its translation: CASSLGALAGETDTQYF.

J is TRBJ1-4 and V is TRBV18; D ambiguous. CDR3 size: 14 residues. Trimming took 0 bases from V and 8 from J, leaving 10 bases between them. Germline V gives CDR1 KGHSH, CDR2 LQKENI. Here the CDR3 reads CASSPPSGREKLFF. The CDR3 bases are TGTGCCAGCTCACCACCGTCGGGGAGAGAAAAACTGTTTTTT. Combining the CDR3 with reference TRBV18 and TRBJ1-4 gives the whole variable domain NAGVMQNPRHLVRRRGQEARLRCSPMKGHSHVYWYRQLPEEGLKFMVYLQKENIIDESGMPKERFSAEFPKEGPSILRIQQVVRGDSAAYFCASSPPSGREKLFFGSGTQLSVL.

V usage is TRBV6-1 and J usage is TRBJ2-1; a possible D gene is TRBD2 (5 bases). This CDR3 region has 16 residues. Trimming removed 2 bases at V and 9 bases at J, with 20 bases between. The V gene's germline CDR1 is MNHNS and CDR2 SASEGT. CDR3 nucleotides: TGTGCCAGCAGTGAAATTCCCCCAACTAGTCCCAGTGAGCAGTTCTTC. Translation: CASSEIPPTSPSEQFF.

The chain links TRBV7-2 to TRBJ2-2; 11 bases are a match to TRBD2. The germline CDR1 and CDR2 sequences are SGHTA and FQGNSA. The J segment lost 5 bases and the V segment lost 2 bases, leaving 10 bases of the junction unmatched. There are 18 residues in the CDR3. As DNA, the CDR3 is TGTGCCAGCAGCTTAACTCTAGCGGGGGGCCGGGGAACCGGGGAGCTGTTTTTT. Encoded protein: CASSLTLAGGRGTGELFF.

The chain recombines TRBV5-4 with TRBJ1-1; unclear D gene. The CDR3 loop spans 15 amino acids. CDR1 SGHNT and CDR2 YYREEE come from the germline V gene (reference sequence). The V end lost 4 bases, the J end lost 4 bases, and 17 bases lay between the germline ends. CDR3 bases: TGTGCCAGCAGCCCCGAACGACACGCACTCACTGAAGCTTTCTTT. Protein sequence: CASSPERHALTEAFF.

The rearrangement links TRBV18 to TRBJ1-2; D is possibly TRBD1 (6 bases). Looked up from germline, CDR1 is KGHSH and CDR2 is LQKENI. The CDR3 covers 13 residues. Deletions cut 2 bases from V and 8 bases from J, with 12 bases between. The CDR3 sequence is CASSPVKGGGYTF. CDR3 nucleotide sequence: TGTGCCAGCTCACCAGTCAAAGGGGGAGGCTACACCTTC.

This rearrangement joins TRBV5-1 to TRBJ2-2; D gene ambiguous. Germline CDR1 SGHRS, CDR2 YFSETQ. Trimming took 2 bases from V and 0 from J, leaving 11 bases between them. This CDR3 has 16 amino acids. The CDR3: CASSLSSAANTGELFF. CDR3 in DNA: TGCGCCAGCAGCTTATCCAGCGCCGCGAACACCGGGGAGCTGTTTTTT.

The chain links TRBV7-2 to TRBJ1-4; D might be TRBD1 (6 bases). The CDR3 has 15 amino acids. The V gene lost 2 bases and the J gene lost 7 bases, with 14 bases spanning the gap. Per the germline V gene, CDR1 is SGHTA and CDR2 is FQGNSA. CDR3 sequence (DNA): TGTGCCAGCAGCTTATCGGCCAGGGGTGGTGAAAAACTGTTTTTT. It yields the protein CASSLSARGGEKLFF.

This chain connects TRBV28 to TRBJ2-2, with D tentatively TRBD2 (6 bases). CDR1 and CDR2 (germline): MDHEN, SYDVKM. The V gene lost 8 bases and the J gene lost 2 bases, with 15 bases spanning the gap. This CDR3 has 15 residues. The CDR3 spells CASGRDWLNTGELFF. The CDR3 region has the DNA TGTGCCAGCGGCCGGGACTGGCTAAACACCGGGGAGCTGTTTTTT.

The chain is built from TRBV19 and TRBJ1-5; D not resolved. The CDR3 extends over 14 amino acids. Germline V gene lookup returns CDR1 LNHDA and CDR2 SQIVND (reference sequence). V lost 5 bases to trimming and J lost 4 bases, with 12 bases between them. The CDR3 coding sequence is TGTGCCAGTAGTCCACGGGTCGAAAATCAGCCCCAGCATTTT. Encoded protein: CASSPRVENQPQHF.

The chain links TRBV19 to TRBJ2-2; the D is unclear. CDR1 is LNHDA and CDR2 is SQIVND in the germline V gene (reference sequence). The length of the CDR3 is 13 residues. Trimming left V 5 bases short and J 4 bases short, with 8 bases between. The CDR3 loop reads CASSPPLTGELFF. The CDR3 coding sequence is TGTGCCAGTAGTCCTCCCCTCACCGGGGAGCTGTTTTTT.

This chain joins TRBV19 and TRBJ1-6; maybe TRBD1 (5 bases). Germline assignment: CDR1 LNHDA and CDR2 SQIVND (reference sequence). V shed 5 bases and J shed 8 bases, with 13 bases lying between them. The CDR3 runs to 14 residues. In nucleotides, the CDR3 is TGTGCCAGTAGTGGGGCAGGGTTTGATTCACCCCTCCACTTT. This translates into CASSGAGFDSPLHF.

In regard to this clone: At the DNA level, this CDR3 is encoded by other sequences in the same sample as well. The CDR3 loop reads CSARTGSSYNSPLHF. For the CDR3, the DNA is TGCAGCGCAAGGACAGGGAGCTCCTATAATTCACCCCTCCACTTT. The rearrangement links TRBV29-1 to TRBJ1-6; 8 bases fit TRBD1. Germline V gene sequence: CDR1 SQVTM, CDR2 ANQGSEA. V dropped 7 bases and J dropped 0; count of bases not matched to a gene: 5. The CDR3 covers 15 residues.

The V gene is TRBV5-8, the J gene TRBJ2-1, with TRBD2 as a possible D gene (5 bases). V lost 4 bases and J 10 bases, leaving 12 bases between the germline ends. This CDR3 is 12 amino acids long. Germline values: CDR1 SGHTS, CDR2 YDEGEE. In DNA form, the CDR3 reads TGTGCCAGCAGCCGGACTCAATTAGAGCAGTTCTTC. Translated: CASSRTQLEQFF.

Comments on this clone: The CDR3 end shows no conserved phenylalanine or tryptophan, and so a read error is likely. The chain uses TRBV25-1 and TRBJ1-2, with a weak D call TRBD1 (5 bases). The CDR3 contains 13 residues. Trimming took 3 bases from V and 7 from J, leaving 12 bases between them. Germline loops: CDR1 MGHDK, CDR2 SYGVNS. The CDR3 DNA sequence: TGTGCCAGCAGTGATGGTGCAGGGTCTGGCTACACCTGC. It encodes CASSDGAGSGYTC.

The V gene is TRBV7-9, the J gene TRBJ2-7, with TRBD2 matching over 8 bases. Losses at the gene ends were 5 bases for V and 1 base for J; bases not matched to a gene: 10. Germline V gene lookup returns CDR1 SEHNR and CDR2 FQNEAQ (reference sequence). This CDR3 region has 16 residues. The CDR3 loop reads CASSPSGRGESYEQYF. CDR3 sequence (DNA): TGTGCCAGCAGCCCCAGCGGGCGGGGGGAATCCTACGAGCAGTACTTC.

The table lists this clone with a count of one. This chain connects TRBV5-1 to TRBJ2-3; the match to TRBD1 covers 12 bases. J was trimmed by 4 bases and V by 3 bases; bases with no gene match: 3. The germline CDR1 and CDR2 sequences are SGHRS and YFSETQ. This CDR3 has 15 residues. The CDR3 region is CASSSGQGAADTQYF. Here the CDR3 DNA reads TGCGCCAGCAGCTCGGGACAGGGGGCTGCAGATACGCAGTATTTT.